The 19 T cell receptor beta chains reported below all come from one sample, sequenced in a study of CD8 T cells in Susac syndrome. With random hexamers, roughly 0.45 to 1 ug RNA was reverse transcribed. Using its own MiXCR run on the immunoSEQ multiplex PCR reads, TCRdb lists one record per CDR3 protein. Of 250,000 or so distinct CDR3 sequences in the sample, 93% are singletons; the top ten hold about 0.07%. Material: CD4+ T cells from PBMCs. The receptor source for this set is a human donor with multiple sclerosis.

This clonotype has just one count. The rearrangement links TRBV7-2 to TRBJ1-4; 7 bases line up with TRBD1. In germline, CDR1 is SGHTA, CDR2 FQGNSA. CDR3 length: 14 amino acids. V lost 4 bases, J lost 8 bases, and 7 bases stayed unmatched. The CDR3 protein is CASSSTGVEEKLFF. The DNA for the CDR3 is TGTGCCAGCAGCTCTACAGGGGTAGAGGAAAAACTGTTTTTT.

This rearrangement joins TRBV4-2 to TRBJ1-1; a possible D gene is TRBD1 (5 bases). V lost 3 bases to trimming and J lost 3 bases, with 14 bases between them. CDR1 is LGHNA, CDR2 YNFKEQ, per germline. This CDR3 contains 15 residues. The CDR3 sequence: CASSQTTAVDTEAFF. DNA for the CDR3: TGTGCCAGCAGCCAGACGACAGCTGTGGACACTGAAGCTTTCTTT.

The table lists this clonotype with a count of one. The CDR3 DNA sequence: TGCAGCGTTGAGGCAAAAACAGGGTACGAGCAGTACTTC. It codes for CSVEAKTGYEQYF. The chain has TRBV29-1 and TRBJ2-7; tentatively, D is TRBD1 (6 bases). This CDR3 contains 13 residues. Per germline, CDR1 SQVTM and CDR2 ANQGSEA. V lost 3 bases and J lost 4, with 13 bases in between.

The V gene is TRBV6-2 or TRBV6-3, the J gene TRBJ2-5; D tentatively fits TRBD1 or TRBD2 (5 bases each). In germline, CDR1 is MNHEY, CDR2 SVGEGT. Trimming shortened V by 4 bases and J by 4 bases, and 10 bases separated the two germline ends. The length of the CDR3 is 13 residues. This CDR3 is CASSSEGLETQYF. The CDR3 nucleotides are TGTGCCAGCAGTTCCGAGGGGTTAGAGACCCAGTACTTC.

The chain uses TRBV6-5 and TRBJ2-6, with a weak D call TRBD1 (5 bases). V was cut by 0 bases and J by 0 bases, with 12 bases left in between. This CDR3 has 18 amino acids. CDR1 and CDR2 from the germline V gene are MNHEY and SVGAGI. Written as DNA, the CDR3 is TGTGCCAGCAGTTACTCGAGAACAGGCAGCTCTGGGGCCAACGTCCTGACTTTC. This gives the protein CASSYSRTGSSGANVLTF.

The chain carries TRBV6-6 and TRBJ1-1, with D tentatively TRBD1 (6 bases). The CDR3 extends over 12 amino acids. Looked up from germline, CDR1 is MNHNY and CDR2 is SVGAGI (reference sequence). The V and J ends lost 8 bases and 4 bases respectively, with 11 bases between them. The CDR3 nucleotides are TGTGCCAGCTTGGACAGTATCACTGAAGCTTTCTTT. It codes for CASLDSITEAFF.

This clonotype occurred once. The genes are TRBV6-1 and TRBJ2-3; D remains unclear. V was clipped by 5 bases and J by 0 bases, with 3 bases between them. Germline CDR1 is MNHNS and CDR2 is SASEGT. The CDR3 loop spans 12 amino acids. CDR3 loop: CASSKSTDTQYF. In DNA form, the CDR3 reads TGTGCCAGCAGTAAGAGCACAGATACGCAGTATTTT.

The rearrangement uses TRBV28 and TRBJ1-1, with D unresolved. This CDR3 spans 13 amino acids. Germline CDR1 and CDR2: MDHEN and SYDVKM. V was pared by 7 bases and J by 1 base, with 10 bases between. The DNA for the CDR3 is TGTGCCAGCAAGGTCTCACAGAACACTGAAGCTTTCTTT. Its protein is CASKVSQNTEAFF.

The chain carries TRBV12-3 or TRBV12-4 and TRBJ1-3; D gene uncertain. V shed 7 bases and J shed 2 bases, with 12 bases lying between them. CDR3 size: 14 residues. In nucleotides, the CDR3 is TGTGCCAGCACCCCGGCAATGACTGGAAACACCATATATTTT. Translation: CASTPAMTGNTIYF.

This chain joins TRBV20-1 and TRBJ2-3; 10 bases line up with TRBD2. The length of the CDR3 is 15 residues. Germline CDR1 is DFQATT and CDR2 is SNEGSKA (reference sequence). J lost 4 bases, V lost 1 base, and 5 bases had no gene match. The CDR3 sequence: CSARGLAGVPDTQYF. CDR3 coding DNA: TGCAGTGCTAGAGGGCTAGCGGGAGTGCCAGATACGCAGTATTTT.

This chain links TRBV3-1 with TRBJ2-2; perhaps TRBD2 as D (5 bases). This CDR3 has 13 residues. Per the germline V gene, CDR1 is LGHDT and CDR2 is YNNKEL (reference sequence). V was pared by 2 bases and J by 6 bases, with 7 bases between. Here the CDR3 reads CASSQLGAGELFF. In nucleotides, the CDR3 is TGTGCCAGCAGCCAACTCGGGGCCGGGGAGCTGTTTTTT.

The J gene is TRBJ2-2, the V gene TRBV20-1; D not resolved. This CDR3 has 13 residues. CDR1 DFQATT and CDR2 SNEGSKA come from the germline V gene (reference sequence). V lost 1 base and J lost 1, with 4 bases in between. CDR3 DNA: TGCAGTGCTAGAGCGAGGAACACCGGGGAGCTGTTTTTT. The encoded protein is CSARARNTGELFF.

This rearrangement joins TRBV3-1 to TRBJ2-1; 7 bases map to TRBD2. Germline V gene data show CDR1 as LGHDT and CDR2 as YNNKEL (reference sequence). The CDR3 sequence is 17 residues long. J was trimmed by 5 bases and V by 1 base; bases with no gene match: 11. CDR3 protein: CASSQGVAGQPNNEQFF. CDR3 coding DNA: TGTGCCAGCAGCCAAGGGGTAGCGGGCCAACCCAACAATGAGCAGTTCTTC.

The chain is built from TRBV12-3 or TRBV12-4 and TRBJ2-3; the match to TRBD2 covers 8 bases. There are 13 residues in the CDR3. The ends lost 8 bases at V and 2 bases at J; junction bases unmatched: 3. CDR3 amino acids: CASQLADTDTQYF. In nucleotides, the CDR3 is TGTGCCAGCCAACTAGCGGACACAGATACGCAGTATTTT.

The rearrangement uses TRBV5-1 and TRBJ2-2; D is unclear. The CDR3 runs 13 residues. Per germline, CDR1 SGHRS and CDR2 YFSETQ. V was clipped by 2 bases and J by 8 bases, with 10 bases between them. The CDR3 protein is CASSFTARGELFF. CDR3 DNA: TGCGCCAGCAGCTTCACCGCCCGGGGGGAGCTGTTTTTT.

This chain links TRBV12-3 or TRBV12-4 with TRBJ1-5; D is perhaps TRBD1 (6 bases). Trimming left V 5 bases short and J 0 bases short, with 11 bases between. The CDR3 is 15 amino acids. CDR3 residues: CASSPTGYSNQPQHF. The CDR3 DNA sequence: TGTGCCAGCAGTCCGACAGGTTATAGCAATCAGCCCCAGCATTTT.

The chain employs TRBV5-1 and TRBJ2-2, with TRBD1 matching 8 bases. J was trimmed by 1 base and V by 4 bases; bases with no gene match: 6. The CDR3 is made up of 16 amino acids. Germline V gives CDR1 SGHRS, CDR2 YFSETQ. The CDR3: CASSREGQGNTGELFF. Here the CDR3 DNA reads TGCGCCAGCAGCCGGGAAGGACAGGGGAACACCGGGGAGCTGTTTTTT.

J is TRBJ1-1 and V is TRBV29-1; no firm D call. Trimming pared 4 bases from V and 0 bases from J, leaving 9 bases between. Germline V gives CDR1 SQVTM, CDR2 ANQGSEA. The CDR3 totals 13 residues. In DNA, the CDR3 is TGCAGCGTTGGACGCAGATTGAACACTGAAGCTTTCTTT. This codes for CSVGRRLNTEAFF.

The rearrangement links TRBV30 to TRBJ1-5, with D maybe TRBD1 (6 bases). Germline V gives CDR1 GTSNPN, CDR2 SVGIG (reference sequence). Trimming removed 5 bases at V and 3 bases at J, with 14 bases between. This CDR3 comprises 14 residues. The CDR3 DNA sequence: TGTGCCTGGGATACAGGGTTGAACAATCAGCCCCAGCATTTT. Translation gives CAWDTGLNNQPQHF.